Listed here are 17 T cell receptor beta chains from one sample, sequenced in a study of T cell repertoires in cytomegalovirus infection. These receptors are not linked to any known antigen. TCRdb redid the calling of the reads with MiXCR, one entry per CDR3 protein. The sample shows about 920,000 distinct CDR3 sequences, approximately 30% of them seen only once. The sequencing used cultured CD8+ T cells from PBMCs, collected from culture after CMV antigen stimulation. The receptors were sampled from a human donor in good health (CMV status not recorded). Some clones in this sample may be carry-over from other donors' samples.

The gene calls are TRBV5-1 and TRBJ2-7, with 11 nucleotides matching TRBD2. The germline gives CDR1 SGHRS, CDR2 YFSETQ. J lost 2 bases, V lost 4 bases, and 5 bases had no gene match. The CDR3 has 15 residues. This CDR3 reads CASSGGLAETYEQYF. The CDR3 DNA sequence: TGCGCCAGCAGCGGGGGACTAGCGGAGACCTACGAGCAGTACTTC.

This clonotype came up a few times. The chain combines TRBV13 with TRBJ2-3; D is undetermined. Trimming stripped 5 bases from V and 8 bases from J, with 14 bases between. Germline CDR1 PRHDT, CDR2 FYEKMQ (reference sequence). CDR3 size: 13 residues. The CDR3 nucleotides read TGTGCCAGCAGCCCCCAAAGTAAGGGTACGCAGTATTTT. Translated: CASSPQSKGTQYF.

In its sample, this clonotype was seen once. A much larger clone lies a single base off, so this may be a read error. V is TRBV5-1 and J is TRBJ2-3; 12 bases are shared with TRBD1. The CDR3 spans 14 residues. Trimming at V came to 3 bases and at J to 5 bases, leaving 1 base not matched to a gene. The V gene's germline CDR1 is SGHRS and CDR2 YFSETQ. The CDR3 nucleotides read TGCGCCAGCAGCTGGGACAGGGGGCGAGATACGCAGTATTTT. Translated, it gives CASSWDRGRDTQYF.

Ten or more counts support this clonotype. The rearrangement links TRBV7-2 to TRBJ2-1; 7 bases are shared with TRBD2. The CDR3 has 14 residues. Germline values: CDR1 SGHTA, CDR2 FQGNSA. Trimming took 10 bases from V and 2 from J; bases not matched to a gene: 8. The chain's CDR3 is CAITRGSPYNEQFF. The CDR3 nucleotides read TGTGCCATTACGCGGGGGAGCCCCTACAATGAGCAGTTCTTC.

There are a few counts of this clonotype. This chain joins TRBV4-2 and TRBJ1-1; the D gene is possibly TRBD1 (5 bases). Trimming cost V 4 bases and J 7 bases, with 16 bases left between them. The CDR3 runs to 14 residues. The germline V gene has CDR1 LGHNA and CDR2 YNFKEQ. Written as DNA, the CDR3 is TGTGCCAGCAGCCCAGTGCAGGGTGGGGGTGAAGCTTTCTTT. It encodes CASSPVQGGGEAFF.

This clonotype was counted a few times. V is TRBV19 and J is TRBJ1-1, with D possibly TRBD1 on 5 matching bases. The CDR3 totals 12 residues. The germline V and J ends were trimmed by 3 bases and 8 bases, with 10 bases remaining between them. The germline gives CDR1 LNHDA, CDR2 SQIVND (reference sequence). CDR3 nucleotide sequence: TGTGCCAGTAGTATGCGGGGCGCAGAAGCTTTCTTT. Its protein product is CASSMRGAEAFF.

This clonotype has a count of ten or more. V is TRBV7-6 and J is TRBJ1-2; D unresolved. The V end was cut by 5 bases, the J end by 4 bases, with 11 bases between. Germline V gives CDR1 SGHVS, CDR2 FNYEAQ. The CDR3 spans 13 residues. The CDR3 nucleotides are TGTGCCAGCAGCCCGTACAGAGCCTATGGCTACACCTTC. It is translated as CASSPYRAYGYTF.

The chain couples TRBV12-3 or TRBV12-4 to TRBJ1-2; possibly TRBD1 for D (6 bases). V gave up 8 bases and J gave up 5 bases, with 18 bases separating them. The CDR3 totals 14 residues. CDR3 sequence: CASGGGGTSYGYTF. The CDR3 DNA is TGTGCCAGCGGCGGAGGGGGGACCTCTTATGGCTACACCTTC.

This clonotype was counted between two and nine times. This sequence joins TRBV27 and TRBJ1-1; 7 nucleotides line up with TRBD1. CDR3 length equals 16 residues. With 4 bases clipped from V and 5 bases from J, the junction kept 13 bases outside the gene matches. Germline CDR1 MNHEY, CDR2 SMNVEV (reference sequence). The CDR3 DNA reads as TGTGCCAGCAGTTCCCACCGCGGCAGGGGGGAGACTGAAGCTTTCTTT. Translating it yields CASSSHRGRGETEAFF.

This clonotype was detected a few times. V and J are TRBV5-1 and TRBJ2-7; 9 nucleotides match TRBD1. V gave up 4 bases and J gave up 4 bases; unmatched junction bases: 9. The CDR3 loop spans 15 amino acids. Germline V gene data show CDR1 as SGHRS and CDR2 as YFSETQ. In DNA form, the CDR3 reads TGCGCCAGCAGCGCCTCCGGGACAGGGACGTACGAGCAGTACTTC. Translating gives CASSASGTGTYEQYF.

The V gene is TRBV14, the J gene TRBJ2-7, with D unresolved. The CDR3 runs to 14 residues. In germline, CDR1 is SGHDN, CDR2 FVKESK. Trimming cost V 1 base and J 1 base, with 8 bases left between them. CDR3 nucleotides: TGTGCCAGCAGCCAAGCTTACGGTTCCTACGAGCAGTACGTC. This sequence encodes CASSQAYGSYEQYV.

In the case of this clonotype: An end of the junction does not agree with germline; a read error may underlie this. This chain uses TRBV12-3 or TRBV12-4 with TRBJ1-6, with TRBD1 as a possible D gene (6 bases). The CDR3 loop spans 14 amino acids. CDR3 protein: CASSPARGGSSLHF. CDR3 nucleotide sequence: TGTGCCAGCAGTCCCGCCAGGGGCGGTTCATCCCTCCACTTT.

V usage is TRBV12-3 or TRBV12-4 and J usage is TRBJ2-3, with 11 bases aligning to TRBD2. The V and J ends lost 6 bases and 2 bases, in that order; junction bases with no gene match: 13. The CDR3 contains 18 residues. The CDR3 nucleotides are TGTGCCAGCAGCCATAGCGGGGGGGCGACTACCCCCACAGATACGCAGTATTTT. Translation: CASSHSGGATTPTDTQYF.

This clonotype has just a few counts. The chain couples TRBV2 to TRBJ2-2; unclear D gene. CDR3 length equals 12 residues. V was clipped by 9 bases and J by 0 bases, with 5 bases between them. Germline assignment: CDR1 SNHLY and CDR2 FYNNEI. The CDR3 protein is CARTPNTGELFF. The CDR3, as DNA: TGTGCCAGGACCCCGAACACCGGGGAGCTGTTTTTT. Variable domain in full (rest from reference TRBV2 and TRBJ2-2): EPEVTQTPSHQVTQMGQEVILRCVPISNHLYFYWYRQILGQKVEFLVSFYNNEISEKSEIFDDQFSVERPDGSNFTLKIRSTKLEDSAMYFCARTPNTGELFFGEGSRLTVL.

Only a few counts were recorded for this clonotype. The chain couples TRBV27 to TRBJ2-1; 7 bases fit TRBD2. This CDR3 region has 13 residues. Germline loops: CDR1 MNHEY, CDR2 SMNVEV (reference sequence). V shed 8 bases, J shed 7 bases, and the junction held 8 bases outside the gene matches. The CDR3 DNA reads as TGTGCCAGCGGGAGAGCGGGGTGGAATGAGCAGTTCTTC. It specifies CASGRAGWNEQFF.

The chain combines TRBV19 with TRBJ1-1; TRBD1 agrees at 9 bases. CDR3 size: 16 residues. In germline, CDR1 is LNHDA, CDR2 SQIVND (reference sequence). Trimming cost V 4 bases and J 1 base; bases outside gene matches: 7. The CDR3 nucleotides are TGTGCCAGTAGTAACAGGGGGCTCATTCGGAACACTGAAGCTTTCTTT. Translation: CASSNRGLIRNTEAFF.

The chain links TRBV4-3 to TRBJ1-3; D is perhaps TRBD1 (6 bases). Per germline, CDR1 LGHNA and CDR2 YSLEER. CDR3 length: 15 residues. Trimming removed 3 bases at V and 4 bases at J, with 13 bases between. The CDR3 loop is CASSQGTWSGNTIYF. The CDR3 DNA reads as TGCGCCAGCAGCCAGGGGACATGGTCCGGAAACACCATATATTTT.